The 4 T cell receptor beta chains below come from one sample, sequenced in a study of regulatory T cells in long-lasting Graves disease. As to time point: persistent/refractory GD, antithyroid drugs over 5 years with positive TRAb. From PBMCs, RNA was extracted and then used to make the TCR library. Arm-PCR of CDR3 regions and iRepertoire HTBI primers were used to build TCR beta libraries. TCRdb re-analysed the multiplex PCR reads in MiXCR, keeping a single row per CDR3 protein. The table shows fewer than 450,000 distinct CDR3 sequences, with about a quarter occurring only once. The specimen comprised peripheral blood mononuclear cells (PBMCs), sampled when the disease was refractory, from a patient treated with antithyroid drugs. The receptors come from a female donor with Graves disease.

The chain has TRBV10-3 and TRBJ1-1; D may be TRBD1 (5 bases). The V and J ends lost 5 bases and 4 bases respectively, with 17 bases between them. Germline V gene data show CDR1 as ENHRY and CDR2 as SYGVKD. The CDR3 totals 15 residues. The CDR3 DNA reads TGTGCCATCAGTCACGGGAATCACGGGACCACTGAAGCTTTCTTT. It codes for CAISHGNHGTTEAFF.

The chain links TRBV20-1 to TRBJ2-5; TRBD1 matches at 8 bases. The CDR3 has 15 amino acids. Germline trimming cut 0 bases from V and 11 bases from J; bases unmatched to any gene: 14. CDR1 and CDR2 (germline): DFQATT, SNEGSKA (reference sequence). The CDR3, as DNA: TGCAGTGCTAGAGACTTGACAGGGGACCACAGTGAGCAGTACTTC. The encoded protein is CSARDLTGDHSEQYF.

The chain is built from TRBV7-9 and TRBJ2-7; D is perhaps TRBD2 (6 bases). V shed 5 bases and J shed 6 bases, with 14 bases lying between them. The germline V gene has CDR1 SEHNR and CDR2 FQNEAQ (reference sequence). This CDR3 has 13 residues. CDR3 sequence (DNA): TGTGCCAGCAGCCCCCCCCGGGAGCGCGAGCAGTACTTC. Its protein is CASSPPREREQYF.

Comment on this clonotype: Being one base from a much bigger clone, this may be a read error. The chain joins TRBV7-2 to TRBJ2-5; a weak D match, TRBD1 (5 bases). CDR3 length: 15 amino acids. In germline, CDR1 is SGHTA, CDR2 FQGNSA. CDR3 sequence: CASSLESAGQGTQYF. Written as DNA, the CDR3 is TGTGCCAGCAGCTTAGAGTCGGCAGGGCAAGGGACCCAGTACTTC.